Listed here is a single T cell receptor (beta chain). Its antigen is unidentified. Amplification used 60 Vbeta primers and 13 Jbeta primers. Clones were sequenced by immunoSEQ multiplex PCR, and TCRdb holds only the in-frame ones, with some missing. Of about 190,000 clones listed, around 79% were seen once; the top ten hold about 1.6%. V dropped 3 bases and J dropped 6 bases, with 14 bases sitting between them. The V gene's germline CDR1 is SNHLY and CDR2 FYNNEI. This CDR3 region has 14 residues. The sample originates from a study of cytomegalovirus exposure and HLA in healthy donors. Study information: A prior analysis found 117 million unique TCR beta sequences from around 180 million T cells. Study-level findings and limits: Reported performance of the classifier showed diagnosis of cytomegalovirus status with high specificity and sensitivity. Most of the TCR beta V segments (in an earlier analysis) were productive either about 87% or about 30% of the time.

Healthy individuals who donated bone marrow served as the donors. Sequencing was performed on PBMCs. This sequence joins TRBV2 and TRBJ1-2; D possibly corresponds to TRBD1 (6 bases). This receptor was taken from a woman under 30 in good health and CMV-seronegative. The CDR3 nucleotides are TGTGCCAGCAGTGAGGGGGCAGCCTCGGATGGCTACACCTTC. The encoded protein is CASSEGAASDGYTF.